This TCR beta chain was sequenced during a study of neoadjuvant anti-PD-1 for oral cavity cancer. Study-level information: Nivolumab at 3 mg/kg was mostly given biweekly, three to four doses, pre-surgery. Patients without progression received a fourth nivolumab dose around day 43, then surgical resection on days 50-56.

The time point was: after neoadjuvant nivolumab, at surgical resection. Stage II-IVA oral cavity squamous cell carcinoma was new and untreated by systemic or radiation therapy. Sequencing was performed with immunoSEQ multiplex PCR; in TCRdb, only in-frame clones are kept and a portion is missing. The sample includes about 14,000 clones, around 70% seen only once; the top ten take 2.8%. This CDR3 is 14 amino acids long. The V end lost 8 bases, the J end lost 7 bases, and 18 bases lay between the germline ends. Germline V gives CDR1 MRHNA, CDR2 SNTAGT. Sequencing was performed on PBMCs, taken after nivolumab (anti-PD-1) treatment. This sequence was found in a person aged 35 to 85 with oral cavity squamous cell carcinoma. The chain joins TRBV6-4 to TRBJ2-1, with D tentatively TRBD2 (6 bases). CDR3 loop: CASLIQFGGNEQFF. For the CDR3, the DNA is TGTGCCAGCCTAATCCAATTTGGGGGGAATGAGCAGTTCTTC.